A single T cell receptor beta chain is shown here with its context. Its antigen is unidentified. This specimen belongs to a study of cytomegalovirus exposure and HLA in healthy donors. General study points: Altogether, 150 or so TCR beta chains were recorded as cytomegalovirus-associated.

TCRdb keeps only in-frame clones here, not all; method: immunoSEQ multiplex PCR. This table has more than 85,000 clones, about 92% appearing once. CDR3 length: 15 amino acids. Germline assignment: CDR1 MNHEY and CDR2 SMNVEV (reference sequence). The V and J ends lost 2 bases and 5 bases respectively, with 12 bases between them. Sequenced sample: PBMCs. The clonotype was recovered from a woman aged 18-29 years in good health and CMV-seronegative. V and J are TRBV27 and TRBJ2-2; D unclear. The CDR3 DNA reads as TGTGCCAGCAGTTTAGCGGCAGAGAGGACCGGGGAGCTGTTTTTT. This translates into CASSLAAERTGELFF.